Listed here are 13 T cell receptor beta chains from one sample, sequenced in a study of tumor-infiltrating lymphocytes in primary liver carcinoma. TCR beta cDNA came from roughly 450 ng total RNA, primed with a constant-region primer. ARM-PCR, slightly modified, supplied the TCR beta libraries through three nested multiplex PCR rounds. For roughly 10 cycles apiece, the opening two PCR rounds ran with TRBV1-TRBV30 forward primers and a C-beta reverse primer. TCRdb re-derived calls from the multiplex PCR reads in MiXCR, one entry per CDR3 protein. The sample consists of over 75,000 distinct CDR3 sequences, approximately 68% of them appearing once. For each extraction, RNA and DNA were obtained together from 20-30 mg of unsorted bulk tissue. Sequenced material: tumor-adjacent normal liver tissue. The receptors shown here come from a man aged 35 to 55 with primary liver carcinoma and hepatitis B virus infection.

The chain joins TRBV6-5 to TRBJ1-2, with 8 bases fitting TRBD1. The CDR3 spans 16 residues. Unmatched junction bases numbered 18, after V lost 9 bases and J lost 6 bases. In germline, CDR1 is MNHEY, CDR2 SVGAGI. The CDR3 region is CASSQGALGWDHGYTF. The DNA of the CDR3 is TGTGCCAGTAGTCAGGGGGCTCTAGGGTGGGACCATGGCTACACCTTC.

At least ten counts were recorded for this clonotype. V gene TRBV28 combines with J gene TRBJ1-5; 7 bases match TRBD1. The CDR3 runs to 15 residues. Unmatched junction bases numbered 10, after V lost 4 bases and J lost 7 bases. Per the germline V gene, CDR1 is MDHEN and CDR2 is SYDVKM. The CDR3 region is CASSSPRQGGQPQHF. The CDR3, as DNA: TGTGCCAGCAGTTCACCCCGACAGGGAGGGCAGCCCCAGCATTTT.

Comment on this clonotype: This may arise from a read error, as a much more abundant clone is one base away. The rearrangement links TRBV6-5 to TRBJ2-1, with D tentatively TRBD1 or TRBD2 (5 bases each). The CDR3 sequence is 14 residues long. CDR1 MNHEY and CDR2 SVGAGI come from the germline V gene. CDR3 sequence (DNA): TGTGCCAGCAGGTTGGGACCTTTCTACAATGAGCAGCTCTTC. Translated, it gives CASRLGPFYNEQLF.

A word on this clonotype: A read error may account for a junction end that differs from germline. The chain has TRBV11-3 and TRBJ1-2; no firm D call. This CDR3 has 11 amino acids. From germline, CDR1 is SGHNT and CDR2 YENEEA. CDR3 amino acids: CASSPVYGYTF. Here the CDR3 DNA reads TGTGCCAGCAGCCCCGTATATGGCTACACTTTC.

This clonotype was seen many times. The chain couples TRBV6-6 to TRBJ2-3; TRBD1 matches at 8 bases. The germline V gene has CDR1 MNHNY and CDR2 SVGAGI (reference sequence). Germline trimming cut 1 base from V and 3 bases from J; bases unmatched to any gene: 9. The CDR3 is 17 amino acids. The CDR3 nucleotides read TGTGCCAGCAGTTACTTCTCAGGGGGCGACGGGACAGATACGCAGTATTTT. Protein product: CASSYFSGGDGTDTQYF.

On this clonotype itself: A clone one base away is much larger, so this may be a read error. This chain connects TRBV5-8 to TRBJ2-2; D possibly corresponds to TRBD1 (6 bases). The CDR3 runs 15 residues. Deletions cut 1 base from V and 5 bases from J, with 12 bases between. The germline V gene has CDR1 SGHTS and CDR2 YDEGEE. CDR3 amino acids: CASSLTGKGTGELFF. CDR3 nucleotides: TGTGCCAGCAGCTTGACAGGGAAGGGTACCGGGGAGCTGTTTTTT.

In this sample, this clonotype turned up a few times. The chain is built from TRBV5-1 and TRBJ2-7; D unclear. CDR1 is SGHRS, CDR2 YFSETQ, per germline. The CDR3 runs to 14 residues. The ends were cut back, 0 bases at V and 2 bases at J, with 9 bases in the middle. CDR3 coding DNA: TGCGCCAGCAGCTTGGGGCCGGGCGCCTACGAGCAGTACTTC. This codes for CASSLGPGAYEQYF.

The chain is built from TRBV12-3 or TRBV12-4 and TRBJ1-2; unclear D gene. The CDR3 has 14 residues. The ends were cut back, 11 bases at V and 5 bases at J, with 21 bases in the middle. CDR3 in amino acids: CAGTIGEGWYGYTF. The CDR3 bases are TGTGCCGGCACCATCGGAGAGGGCTGGTATGGCTACACCTTC.

This clonotype came up many times. The gene calls are TRBV29-1 and TRBJ2-2; no clear D gene. V lost 5 bases, J lost 4 bases, and 5 bases lay in between. Germline V gene sequence: CDR1 SQVTM, CDR2 ANQGSEA. This CDR3 is built from 11 residues. This CDR3 reads CSVRFTGELFF. In DNA form, the CDR3 reads TGCAGCGTTAGATTCACCGGGGAGCTGTTTTTT.

A note on this clonotype: A much bigger clone sits one base away, suggesting this may be a read error. V gene TRBV29-1 combines with J gene TRBJ2-5, with D maybe TRBD2 (5 bases). CDR1 and CDR2 (germline): SQVTM, ANQGSEA. The CDR3 spans 13 residues. The CDR3 DNA reads as TGCGGCGTTGAGGGTCCTAGCCGGGAGACCCAGTACTTC. It specifies CGVEGPSRETQYF. Using reference TRBV29-1 and TRBJ2-5 for the parts outside the CDR3, the full variable domain is SAVISQKPSRDICQRGTSLTIQCQVDSQVTMMFWYRQQPGQSLTLIATANQGSEATYESGFVIDKFPISRPNLTFSTLTVSNMSPEDSSIYLCGVEGPSRETQYFGPGTRLLVL.

The chain uses TRBV28 and TRBJ2-5; TRBD2 agrees at 7 bases. The CDR3 runs to 16 residues. CDR1 and CDR2 from the germline V gene are MDHEN and SYDVKM. V was pared by 4 bases and J by 2 bases, with 10 bases of the junction left unmatched. The CDR3 DNA reads TGTGCCAGCAGTTCTCCCAACCGGGAGGCTCAAGAGACCCAGTACTTC. Its protein product is CASSSPNREAQETQYF. Based on the CDR3 plus reference TRBV28 and TRBJ2-5, the full variable domain is DVKVTQSSRYLVKRTGEKVFLECVQDMDHENMFWYRQDPGLGLRLIYFSYDVKMKEKGDIPEGYSVSREKKERFSLILESASTNQTSMYLCASSSPNREAQETQYFGPGTRLLVL.

For this clonotype: Compared with germline, one end of the junction differs, possibly owing to a read error. This sequence joins TRBV11-1 and TRBJ2-2; maybe TRBD2 (5 bases). The CDR3 covers 16 residues. Germline CDR1 and CDR2: SGHAT and FQDESV (reference sequence). The CDR3 nucleotides are TGCGCCAGCAGCCTTAGAGGGCAGCGTCGCACCGGGGAGCTGTTTTTT. It yields the protein CASSLRGQRRTGELFF.

This chain joins TRBV7-9 and TRBJ2-2, with D unclear. The CDR3 runs to 16 residues. V lost 4 bases and J 4 bases, leaving 16 bases between the germline ends. Germline CDR1 is SEHNR and CDR2 is FQNEAQ (reference sequence). This chain's CDR3 is CASSSPLIASTGELFF. Written as DNA, the CDR3 is TGTGCCAGCAGCTCGCCCCTGATCGCGAGCACCGGGGAGCTGTTTTTT.